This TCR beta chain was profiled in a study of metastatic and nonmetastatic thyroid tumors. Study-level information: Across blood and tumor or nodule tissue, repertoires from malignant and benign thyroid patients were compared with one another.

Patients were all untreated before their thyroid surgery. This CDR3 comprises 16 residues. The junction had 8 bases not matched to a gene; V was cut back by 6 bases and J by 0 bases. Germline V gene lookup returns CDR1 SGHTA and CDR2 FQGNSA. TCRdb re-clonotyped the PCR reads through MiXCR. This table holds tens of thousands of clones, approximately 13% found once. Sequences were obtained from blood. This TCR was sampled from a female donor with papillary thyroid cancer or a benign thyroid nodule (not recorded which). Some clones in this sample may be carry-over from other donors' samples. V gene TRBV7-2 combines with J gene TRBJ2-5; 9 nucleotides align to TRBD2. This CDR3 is CASRLSPSGDQETQYF. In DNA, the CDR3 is TGTGCCAGCAGATTATCTCCTAGCGGGGACCAAGAGACCCAGTACTTC.